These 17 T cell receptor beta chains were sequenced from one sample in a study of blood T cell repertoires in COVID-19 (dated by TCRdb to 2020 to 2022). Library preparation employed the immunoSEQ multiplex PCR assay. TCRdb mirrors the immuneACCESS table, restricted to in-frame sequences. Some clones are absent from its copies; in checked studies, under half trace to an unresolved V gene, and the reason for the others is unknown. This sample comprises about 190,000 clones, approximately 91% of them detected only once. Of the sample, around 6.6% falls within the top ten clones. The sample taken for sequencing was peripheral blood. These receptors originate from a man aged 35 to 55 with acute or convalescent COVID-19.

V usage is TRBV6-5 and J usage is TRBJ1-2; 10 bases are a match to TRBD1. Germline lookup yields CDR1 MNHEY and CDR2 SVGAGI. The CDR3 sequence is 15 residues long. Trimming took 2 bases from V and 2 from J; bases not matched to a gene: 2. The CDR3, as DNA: TGTGCCAGCAGTTACGGGACAGGGGACAACTATGGCTACACCTTC. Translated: CASSYGTGDNYGYTF.

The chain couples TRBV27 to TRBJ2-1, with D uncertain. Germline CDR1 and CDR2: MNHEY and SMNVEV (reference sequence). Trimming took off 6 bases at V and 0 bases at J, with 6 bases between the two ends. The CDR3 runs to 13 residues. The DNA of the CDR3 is TGTGCCAGCAGCCTCAGCTCCTACAATGAGCAGTTCTTC. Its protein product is CASSLSSYNEQFF.

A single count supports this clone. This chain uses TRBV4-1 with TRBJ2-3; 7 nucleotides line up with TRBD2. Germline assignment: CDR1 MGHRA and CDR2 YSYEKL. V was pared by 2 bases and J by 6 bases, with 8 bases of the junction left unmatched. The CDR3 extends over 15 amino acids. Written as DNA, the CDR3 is TGCGCCAGCAGCCAACATGGTCTAGCGGTTGATACGCAGTATTTT. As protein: CASSQHGLAVDTQYF.

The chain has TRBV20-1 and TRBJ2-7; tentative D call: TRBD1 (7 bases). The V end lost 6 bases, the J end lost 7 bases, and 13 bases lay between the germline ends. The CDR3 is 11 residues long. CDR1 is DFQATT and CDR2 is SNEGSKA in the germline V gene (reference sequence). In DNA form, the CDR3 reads TGCAGTGCGCGGGACAGATCAGAGCAGTACTTC. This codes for CSARDRSEQYF.

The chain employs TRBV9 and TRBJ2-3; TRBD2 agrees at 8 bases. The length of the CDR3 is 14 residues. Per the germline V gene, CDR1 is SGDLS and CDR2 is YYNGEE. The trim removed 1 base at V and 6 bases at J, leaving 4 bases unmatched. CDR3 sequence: CASSVRGGRDTQYF. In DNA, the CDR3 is TGTGCCAGCAGCGTACGGGGGGGCCGTGATACGCAGTATTTT.

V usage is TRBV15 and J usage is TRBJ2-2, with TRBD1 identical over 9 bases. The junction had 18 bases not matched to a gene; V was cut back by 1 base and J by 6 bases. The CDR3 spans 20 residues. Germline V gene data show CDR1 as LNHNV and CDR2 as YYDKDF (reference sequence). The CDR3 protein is CATSRVGQNYGQGIPGELFF. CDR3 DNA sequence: TGTGCCACCAGCAGAGTTGGGCAGAACTATGGACAGGGGATTCCCGGGGAGCTGTTTTTT.

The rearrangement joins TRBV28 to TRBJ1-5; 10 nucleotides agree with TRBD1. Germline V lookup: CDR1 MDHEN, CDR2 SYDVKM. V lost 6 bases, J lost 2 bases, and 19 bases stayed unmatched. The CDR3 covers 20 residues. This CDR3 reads CASSPAEVTGGVQGNQPQHF. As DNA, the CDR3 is TGTGCCAGCAGCCCCGCTGAGGTGACAGGGGGCGTCCAGGGCAATCAGCCCCAGCATTTT.

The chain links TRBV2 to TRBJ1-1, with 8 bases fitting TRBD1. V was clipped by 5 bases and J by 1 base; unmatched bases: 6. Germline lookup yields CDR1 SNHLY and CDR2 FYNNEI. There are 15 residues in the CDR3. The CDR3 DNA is TGTGCCAGCAGTCCGCAGGGGGCGGGGAACACTGAAGCTTTCTTT. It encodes CASSPQGAGNTEAFF.

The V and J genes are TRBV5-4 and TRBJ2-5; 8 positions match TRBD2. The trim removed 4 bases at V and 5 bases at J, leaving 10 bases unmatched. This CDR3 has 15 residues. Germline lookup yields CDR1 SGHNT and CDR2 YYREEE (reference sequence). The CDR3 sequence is CASSPAGGPTETQYF. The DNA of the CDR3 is TGTGCCAGCAGCCCCGCGGGGGGCCCAACGGAGACCCAGTACTTC.

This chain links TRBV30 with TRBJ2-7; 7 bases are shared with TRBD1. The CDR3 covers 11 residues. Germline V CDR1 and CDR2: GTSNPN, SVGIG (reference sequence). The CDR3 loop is CAGTDTYEQYF. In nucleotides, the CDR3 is TGTGCAGGGACAGATACCTACGAGCAGTACTTC.

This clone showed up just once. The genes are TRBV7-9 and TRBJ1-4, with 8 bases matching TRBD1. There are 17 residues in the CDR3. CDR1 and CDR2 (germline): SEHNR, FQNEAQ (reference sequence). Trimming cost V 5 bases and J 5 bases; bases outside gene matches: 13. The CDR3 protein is CASSRRVDRGKNEKLFF. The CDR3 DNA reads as TGTGCCAGCAGCCGTCGGGTCGACAGGGGAAAGAATGAAAAACTGTTTTTT.

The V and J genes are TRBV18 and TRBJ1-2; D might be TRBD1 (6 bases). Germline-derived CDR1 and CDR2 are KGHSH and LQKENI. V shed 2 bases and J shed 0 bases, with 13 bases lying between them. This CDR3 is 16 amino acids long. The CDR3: CASSPIPRTANYGYTF. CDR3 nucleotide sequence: TGTGCCAGCTCACCAATCCCCAGGACAGCTAACTATGGCTACACCTTC.

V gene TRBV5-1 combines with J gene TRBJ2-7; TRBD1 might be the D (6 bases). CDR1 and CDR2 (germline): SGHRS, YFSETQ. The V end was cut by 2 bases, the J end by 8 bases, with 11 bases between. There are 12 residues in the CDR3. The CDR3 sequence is CASSLAGAQQYF. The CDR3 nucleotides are TGCGCCAGCAGCTTAGCAGGGGCCCAGCAGTACTTC.

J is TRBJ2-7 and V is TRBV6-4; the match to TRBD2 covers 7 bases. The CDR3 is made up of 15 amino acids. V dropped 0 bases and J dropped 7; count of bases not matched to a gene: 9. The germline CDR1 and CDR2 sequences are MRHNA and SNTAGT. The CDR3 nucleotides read TGTGCCAGCAGTGACTCGGGAGGGACCTCGGGGGAGCAGTACTTC. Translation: CASSDSGGTSGEQYF.

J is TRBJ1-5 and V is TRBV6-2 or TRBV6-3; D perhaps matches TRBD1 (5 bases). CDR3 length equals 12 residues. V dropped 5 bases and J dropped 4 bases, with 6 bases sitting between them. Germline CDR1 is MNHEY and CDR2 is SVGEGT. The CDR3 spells CASSDSNQPQHF. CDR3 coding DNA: TGTGCCAGCAGTGACAGTAATCAGCCCCAGCATTTT.

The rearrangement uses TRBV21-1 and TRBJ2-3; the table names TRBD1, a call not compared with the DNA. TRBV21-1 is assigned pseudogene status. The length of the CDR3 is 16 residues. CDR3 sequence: CASSIRDRGFTDTQYF. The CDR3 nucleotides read TGTGCCAGCAGCATCCGGGACAGGGGGTTCACAGATACGCAGTATTTT.

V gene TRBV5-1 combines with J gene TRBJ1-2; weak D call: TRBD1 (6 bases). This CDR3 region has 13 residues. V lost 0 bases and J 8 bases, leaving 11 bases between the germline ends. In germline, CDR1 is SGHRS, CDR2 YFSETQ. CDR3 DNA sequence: TGCGCCAGCAGCTTGGACAGGGAAGGCGGCTACACCTTC. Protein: CASSLDREGGYTF.